One and the same sample provided the 4 T cell receptor beta chains below, sequenced in a study of T cell changes during pregnancy in multiple sclerosis. This table comes from immunoSEQ multiplex PCR, and its TCRdb copy is limited to in-frame clones, with some not included. The sample includes approximately 58,000 clones, around 93% seen only once; the top ten take 0.16%. Material: CD4+ T cells from peripheral blood mononuclear cells, obtained after pregnancy. All receptors derive from a female donor in good health, enrolled as a control in a pregnancy study.

V is TRBV28 and J is TRBJ2-7, with D possibly matching TRBD2 (7 bases). This CDR3 is built from 14 residues. V was shortened by 7 bases and J by 4 bases, with 17 bases between the two germline ends. The germline V gene encodes CDR1 MDHEN and CDR2 SYDVKM. The CDR3 reads CASTPSGGPYEQYF. The CDR3 DNA reads TGTGCCAGCACCCCCTCGGGGGGCCCGTACGAGCAGTACTTC.

The rearrangement uses TRBV7-2 and TRBJ1-1; TRBD1 matches 9 bases. The CDR3 is 16 amino acids. The ends lost 2 bases at V and 5 bases at J; junction bases unmatched: 9. CDR1 and CDR2 from the germline V gene are SGHTA and FQGNSA. For the CDR3, the DNA is TGTGCCAGCAGCTTACTCCTGTGGGGACAGGGAACTGAAGCTTTCTTT. Amino acid sequence: CASSLLLWGQGTEAFF.

This chain connects TRBV18 to TRBJ1-1, with 9 bases identical to TRBD1. The CDR3 length is 17 residues. The V gene's germline CDR1 is KGHSH and CDR2 LQKENI. Trimming took 3 bases from V and 4 from J; bases not matched to a gene: 12. The CDR3 nucleotides read TGTGCCAGCTCACCTCTTGGGAACAGGGGGCTGAGCACTGAAGCTTTCTTT. It encodes CASSPLGNRGLSTEAFF. The full variable domain, its missing parts supplied by reference TRBV18 and TRBJ1-1, is NAGVMQNPRHLVRRRGQEARLRCSPMKGHSHVYWYRQLPEEGLKFMVYLQKENIIDESGMPKERFSAEFPKEGPSILRIQQVVRGDSAAYFCASSPLGNRGLSTEAFFGQGTRLTVV.

The chain couples TRBV2 to TRBJ1-5; tentative D call: TRBD1 (5 bases). V lost 4 bases and J lost 4, with 14 bases in between. This CDR3 contains 15 residues. Germline V gives CDR1 SNHLY, CDR2 FYNNEI. The CDR3 region has the DNA TGTGCCAGCAGTGTGGGTCTGAAGGGGAATCAGCCCCAGCATTTT. Translation gives CASSVGLKGNQPQHF.